This is a list of T cell receptor beta chains from one sample in a study of shared T cell receptors in the human thymus. Sequencing was performed with immunoSEQ multiplex PCR; in TCRdb, only in-frame clones are kept and a portion is missing. Among hundreds of thousands of clones, around 78% were seen once, and the ten largest hold more than 0.01%. The same sample was also studied in work on human thymus T cells.

Sequencing was carried out using thymocytes. Receptors originate from a boy less than two years old with a congenital heart defect. CDR3s include the opening cysteine and the closing phenylalanine or tryptophan. A D gene is named only where the DNA matches it firmly. Size is omitted from some rows. Given values are once, few, many or a class for expanded clones.

j_call d_call v_call clone_size cdr3_nt cdr3_aa
TRBJ2-7 TRBD1 TRBV6-6 NA TGTGCCAGCAGTTACCGGGGACAGTCCTGGGAGCAGTACTTC CASSYRGQSWEQYF
TRBJ2-6 TRBD1 TRBV7-6 once TGTGCCAGCAGCTTAGAGACAGGGTTTGGGGCCAACGTCCTGACTTTC CASSLETGFGANVLTF
TRBJ1-3 NA TRBV27 NA TGTGCCAGCAGTTCTATCCACGACTCTGGAAACACCATATATTTT CASSSIHDSGNTIYF
TRBJ2-6 TRBD1 TRBV6-4 NA TGTGCCAGCAGTGACTCGAGTGACAGGGGCCCGTCTGGGGCCAACGTCCTGACTTTC CASSDSSDRGPSGANVLTF
TRBJ2-3 TRBD2 TRBV4-3 NA TGCGCCAGCAGCCAAGATCCTCCGGGACTAGCGACTCTAGATACGCAGTATTTT CASSQDPPGLATLDTQYF
TRBJ2-1 TRBD2 TRBV5-1 NA TGCGCCAGCAGCCCCCATGGGCGGGAGGTTTCACTTGGCTACAATGAGCAGTTCTTC CASSPHGREVSLGYNEQFF
TRBJ2-3 NA TRBV19 few TGTGCCAGTAGTATGAACCTAGTGTTGGGCACAGATACGCAGTATTTT CASSMNLVLGTDTQYF
TRBJ2-1 TRBD2 TRBV7-6 few TGTGCCAGCAGCTTAGGTACTAGCGGAGGGGGAAATGAGCAGTTCTTC CASSLGTSGGGNEQFF
TRBJ1-5 NA TRBV18 NA TGTGCCAGCTCACCAAGGCGGGGTCAGCCCCAGCATTTT CASSPRRGQPQHF
TRBJ2-5 TRBD1 TRBV6-6 NA TGTGCCAGCAGTTACGGCGTCAGGGGGCAAGAGACCCAGTACTTC CASSYGVRGQETQYF
TRBJ2-7 NA TRBV27 NA TGTGCCAGCAGCCGAGGCGGGACAGAACCCTACGAGCAGTACTTC CASSRGGTEPYEQYF
TRBJ2-1 TRBD2 TRBV9 NA TGTGCCAGCAGCGTAGATAGGACTAGCGTGTACAATGAGCAGTTCTTC CASSVDRTSVYNEQFF